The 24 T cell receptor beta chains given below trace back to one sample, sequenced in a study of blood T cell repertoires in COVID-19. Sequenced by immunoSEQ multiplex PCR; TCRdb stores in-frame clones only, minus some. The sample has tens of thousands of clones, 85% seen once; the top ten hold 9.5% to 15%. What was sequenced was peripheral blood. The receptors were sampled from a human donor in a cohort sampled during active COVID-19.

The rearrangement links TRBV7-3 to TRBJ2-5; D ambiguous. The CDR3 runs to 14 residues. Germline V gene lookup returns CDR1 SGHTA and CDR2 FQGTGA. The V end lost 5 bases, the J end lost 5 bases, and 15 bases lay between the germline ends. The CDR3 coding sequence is TGTGCCAGCAGCCCGACCCCCGGGTGGGAGACCCAGTACTTC. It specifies CASSPTPGWETQYF. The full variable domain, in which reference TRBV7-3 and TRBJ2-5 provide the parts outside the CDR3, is GAGVSQTPSNKVTEKGKYVELRCDPISGHTALYWYRQSLGQGPEFLIYFQGTGAADDSGLPNDRFFAVRPEGSVSTLKIQRTERGDSAVYLCASSPTPGWETQYFGPGTRLLVL.

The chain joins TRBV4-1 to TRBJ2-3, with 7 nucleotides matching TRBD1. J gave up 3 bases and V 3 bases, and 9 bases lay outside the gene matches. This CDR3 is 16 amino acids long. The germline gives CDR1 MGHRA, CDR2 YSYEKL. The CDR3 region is CASSHGDRVGTDTQYF. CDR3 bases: TGCGCCAGCAGCCATGGCGACAGGGTGGGGACAGATACGCAGTATTTT.

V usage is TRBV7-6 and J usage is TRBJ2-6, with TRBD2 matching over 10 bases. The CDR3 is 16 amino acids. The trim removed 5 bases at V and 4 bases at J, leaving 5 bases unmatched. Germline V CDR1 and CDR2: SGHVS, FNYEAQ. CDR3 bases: TGTGCCAGCAGCCCGACTAGCGGGTTGGGGGCCAACGTCCTGACTTTC. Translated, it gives CASSPTSGLGANVLTF.

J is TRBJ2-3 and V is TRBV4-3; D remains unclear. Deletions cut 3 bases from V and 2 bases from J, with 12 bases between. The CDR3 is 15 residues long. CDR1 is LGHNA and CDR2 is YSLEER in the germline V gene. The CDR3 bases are TGCGCCAGCAGCCACCAACTCGGTTCCACAGATACGCAGTATTTT. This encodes CASSHQLGSTDTQYF.

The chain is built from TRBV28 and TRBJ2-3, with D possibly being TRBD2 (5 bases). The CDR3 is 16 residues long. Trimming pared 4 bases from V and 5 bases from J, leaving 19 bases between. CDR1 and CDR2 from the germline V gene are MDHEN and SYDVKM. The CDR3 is CASSSLRLGRKDTQYF. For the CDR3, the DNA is TGTGCCAGCAGTTCCCTCCGTCTGGGGAGAAAAGATACGCAGTATTTT.

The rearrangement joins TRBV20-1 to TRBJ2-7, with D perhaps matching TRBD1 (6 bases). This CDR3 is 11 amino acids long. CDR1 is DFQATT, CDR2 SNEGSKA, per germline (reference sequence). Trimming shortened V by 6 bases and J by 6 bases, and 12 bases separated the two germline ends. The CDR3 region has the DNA TGCAGTGCCCAGGGGCTAGTCGAGCAGTACTTC. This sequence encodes CSAQGLVEQYF.

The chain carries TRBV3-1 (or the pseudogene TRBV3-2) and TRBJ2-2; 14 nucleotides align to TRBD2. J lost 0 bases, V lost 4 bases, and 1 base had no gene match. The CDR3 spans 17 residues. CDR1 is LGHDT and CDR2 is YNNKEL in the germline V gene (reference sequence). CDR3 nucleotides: TGTGCCAGCAGCCGGGGACTAGCGGGAGCGAACACCGGGGAGCTGTTTTTT. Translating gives CASSRGLAGANTGELFF.

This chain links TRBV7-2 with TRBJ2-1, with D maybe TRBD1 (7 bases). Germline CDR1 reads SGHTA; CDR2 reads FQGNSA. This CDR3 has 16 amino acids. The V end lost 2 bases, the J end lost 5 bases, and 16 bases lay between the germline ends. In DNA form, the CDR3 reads TGTGCCAGCAGCTTATGGGCGGGACAGCTTAACAATGAGCAGTTCTTC. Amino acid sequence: CASSLWAGQLNNEQFF.

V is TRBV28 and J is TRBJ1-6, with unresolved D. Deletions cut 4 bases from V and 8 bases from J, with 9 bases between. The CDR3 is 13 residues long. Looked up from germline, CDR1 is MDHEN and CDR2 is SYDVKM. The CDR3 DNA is TGTGCCAGCAGTTACAACAGAGATTCACCCCTCCACTTT. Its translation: CASSYNRDSPLHF. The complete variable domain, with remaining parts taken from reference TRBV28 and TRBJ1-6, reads DVKVTQSSRYLVKRTGEKVFLECVQDMDHENMFWYRQDPGLGLRLIYFSYDVKMKEKGDIPEGYSVSREKKERFSLILESASTNQTSMYLCASSYNRDSPLHFGNGTRLTVT.

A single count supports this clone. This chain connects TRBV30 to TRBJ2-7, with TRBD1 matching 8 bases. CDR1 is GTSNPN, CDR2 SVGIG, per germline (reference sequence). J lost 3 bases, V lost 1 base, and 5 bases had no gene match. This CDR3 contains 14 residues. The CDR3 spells CAWSAGQGGYEQYF. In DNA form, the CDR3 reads TGTGCCTGGAGTGCAGGACAGGGCGGCTACGAGCAGTACTTC.

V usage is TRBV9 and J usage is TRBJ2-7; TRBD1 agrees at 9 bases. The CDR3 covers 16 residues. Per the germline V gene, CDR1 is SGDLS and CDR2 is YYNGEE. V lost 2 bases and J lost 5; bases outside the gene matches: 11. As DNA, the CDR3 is TGTGCCAGCAGCGTCGTCCCTACAGGGGGCTACAACGAGCAGTACTTC. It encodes CASSVVPTGGYNEQYF.

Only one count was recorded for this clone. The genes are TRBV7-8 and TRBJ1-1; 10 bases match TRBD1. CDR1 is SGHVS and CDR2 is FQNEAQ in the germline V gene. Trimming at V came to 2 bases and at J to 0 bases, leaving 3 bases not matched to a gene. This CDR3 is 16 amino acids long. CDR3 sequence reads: CASSLLGTGVNTEAFF. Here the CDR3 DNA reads TGTGCCAGCAGCTTATTAGGGACAGGGGTGAACACTGAAGCTTTCTTT.

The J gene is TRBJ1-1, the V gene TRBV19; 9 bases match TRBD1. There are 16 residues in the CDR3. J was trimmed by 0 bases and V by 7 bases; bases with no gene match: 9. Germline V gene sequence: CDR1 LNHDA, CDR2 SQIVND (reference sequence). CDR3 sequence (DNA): TGTGCCAGTATCCCCCGTGGACAGGGGATGAACACTGAAGCTTTCTTT. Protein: CASIPRGQGMNTEAFF.

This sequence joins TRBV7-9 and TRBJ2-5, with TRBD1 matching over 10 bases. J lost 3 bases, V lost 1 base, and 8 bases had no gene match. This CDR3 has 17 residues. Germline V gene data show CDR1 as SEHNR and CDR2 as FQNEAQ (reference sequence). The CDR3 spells CASSLVARTGGEETQYF. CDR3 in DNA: TGTGCCAGCAGCTTAGTTGCCAGGACAGGGGGGGAAGAGACCCAGTACTTC.

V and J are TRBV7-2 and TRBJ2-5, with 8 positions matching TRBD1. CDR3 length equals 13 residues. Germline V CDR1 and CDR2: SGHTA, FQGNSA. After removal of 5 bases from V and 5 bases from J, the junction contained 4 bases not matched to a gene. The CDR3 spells CASSQGALETQYF. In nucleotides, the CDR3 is TGTGCCAGCAGCCAGGGGGCATTGGAGACCCAGTACTTC. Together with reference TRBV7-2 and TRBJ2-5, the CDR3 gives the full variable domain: GAGVSQSPSNKVTEKGKDVELRCDPISGHTALYWYRQSLGQGLEFLIYFQGNSAPDKSGLPSDRFSAERTGGSVSTLTIQRTQQEDSAVYLCASSQGALETQYFGPGTRLLVL.

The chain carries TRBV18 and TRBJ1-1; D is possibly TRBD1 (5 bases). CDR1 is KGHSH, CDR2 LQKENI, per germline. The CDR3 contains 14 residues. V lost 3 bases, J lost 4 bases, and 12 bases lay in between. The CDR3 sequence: CASSPRGRSTEAFF. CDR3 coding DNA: TGTGCCAGCTCACCCCGGGGGAGGTCCACTGAAGCTTTCTTT.

CDR3 DNA sequence: TGTGCCAGCAGTTACTCGATCGGGGAGCAGTTCTTC. Protein sequence: CASSYSIGEQFF. The rearrangement joins TRBV6-2 or TRBV6-3 to TRBJ2-1; no definite D call. The CDR3 extends over 12 amino acids. Germline CDR1 reads MNHEY; CDR2 reads SVGEGT. V gave up 0 bases and J gave up 10 bases, with 7 bases separating them.

CDR3 sequence: CASSQRNEDTQYF. CDR3 nucleotides: TGCGCCAGCAGCCAAAGAAATGAGGATACGCAGTATTTT. The chain employs TRBV4-3 and TRBJ2-3; D gene ambiguous. With 2 bases removed from V and 6 bases from J, the gap between germline ends came to 9 bases. The CDR3 has 13 residues. Germline CDR1 and CDR2: LGHNA and YSLEER.

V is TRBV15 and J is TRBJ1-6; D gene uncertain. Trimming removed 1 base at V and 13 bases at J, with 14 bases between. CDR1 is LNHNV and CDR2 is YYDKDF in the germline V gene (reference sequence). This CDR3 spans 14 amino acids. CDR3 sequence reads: CATSRVRGKAPLHF. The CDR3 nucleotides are TGTGCCACCAGCAGAGTACGCGGCAAGGCGCCCCTCCACTTT.

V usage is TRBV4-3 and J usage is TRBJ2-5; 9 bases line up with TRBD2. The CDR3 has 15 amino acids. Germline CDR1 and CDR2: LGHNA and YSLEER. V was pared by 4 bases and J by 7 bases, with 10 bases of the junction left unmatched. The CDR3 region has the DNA TGCGCCAGCAGCCCCCAGGCTAGCGGGATGGGGACCCAGTACTTC. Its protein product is CASSPQASGMGTQYF.

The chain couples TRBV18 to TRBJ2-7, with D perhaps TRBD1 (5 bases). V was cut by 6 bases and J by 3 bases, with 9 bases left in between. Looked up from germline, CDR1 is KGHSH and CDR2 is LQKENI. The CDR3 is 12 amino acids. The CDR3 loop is CASSDRSYEQYF. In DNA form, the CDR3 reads TGTGCCAGCTCCGACAGAAGCTACGAGCAGTACTTC.

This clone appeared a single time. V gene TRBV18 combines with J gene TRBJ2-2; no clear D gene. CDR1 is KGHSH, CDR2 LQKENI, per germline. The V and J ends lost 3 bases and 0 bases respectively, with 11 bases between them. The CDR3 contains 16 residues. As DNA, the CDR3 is TGTGCCAGCTCACCTTTTGGCCGAACGAACACCGGGGAGCTGTTTTTT. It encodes CASSPFGRTNTGELFF.

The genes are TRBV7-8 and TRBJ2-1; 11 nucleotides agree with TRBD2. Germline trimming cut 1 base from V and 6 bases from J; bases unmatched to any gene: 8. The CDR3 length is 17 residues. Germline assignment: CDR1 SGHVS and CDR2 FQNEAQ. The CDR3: CASSLGPFTSGSNEQFF. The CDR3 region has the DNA TGTGCCAGCAGCTTAGGCCCCTTCACTAGCGGGAGCAATGAGCAGTTCTTC.

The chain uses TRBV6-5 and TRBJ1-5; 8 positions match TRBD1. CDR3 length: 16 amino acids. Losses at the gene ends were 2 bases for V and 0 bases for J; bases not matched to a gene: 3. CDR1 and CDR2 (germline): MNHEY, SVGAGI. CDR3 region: CASSYATGDSNQPQHF. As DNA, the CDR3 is TGTGCCAGCAGTTACGCGACAGGGGATAGCAATCAGCCCCAGCATTTT.